The present T cell receptor (beta chain) was sequenced within a study of blood T cell repertoires in COVID-19. The wider study: Sites across the United States, Italy and Spain contributed samples from acute and convalescent COVID-19.

Libraries were prepared by immunoSEQ multiplex PCR; TCRdb keeps only in-frame clonotypes and omits some of them. The profile shows 200,000 to 250,000 clones, around 90% of them singletons. There are 14 residues in the CDR3. CDR1 is MGHRA and CDR2 is YSYEKL in the germline V gene. V was shortened by 1 base and J by 8 bases, with 12 bases between the two germline ends. The receptor was derived from a man in his 60s who had recovered from COVID-19. Sequencing used peripheral blood. V gene TRBV4-1 combines with J gene TRBJ2-1; a weak D match, TRBD2 (5 bases). CDR3 region: CASSQARADDEQFF. The DNA for the CDR3 is TGCGCCAGCAGCCAAGCGAGGGCGGATGATGAGCAGTTCTTC.